The present TCR beta chain was sequenced within a study of T cells in Graves' hyperthyroidism and ophthalmopathy (dated by TCRdb to the late 2010s). Looking at the study overall: Peripheral blood was sampled at the time of initial diagnosis, prior to any treatment. For training and testing, the 80 to 100 patients in the discovery cohort were randomly divided in a 7:3 ratio. After sampling, hyperthyroidism patients received methimazole starting at 30 mg daily, and ophthalmopathy patients received high-dose intravenous methylprednisolone. Prospective prediction of ophthalmopathy was tested in an independent validation cohort of fewer than 20 hyperthyroidism patients and approximately 17 patients who later progressed to ophthalmopathy. TCR V-J signatures able to tell the groups apart were searched for in a discovery cohort of approximately 95 patients, of whom roughly 42 had Graves' ophthalmopathy and about 60 had stable Graves' hyperthyroidism. In about six Graves' hyperthyroidism patients, the study also compared T-cell repertoires from thyroid tissue with T-cell repertoires from blood. TCR Vbeta CDR3 sequencing of 135 peripheral blood samples (43 ophthalmopathy, about 75 hyperthyroidism and roughly 17 progressor patients) is reported in the paper.

In the case of this clonotype: Its antigen remains undetermined. Qualities for individual bases were not recorded, and no much larger clone is one base off.

Germline trimming: 3 bases from V, 3 bases from J; junction bases outside gene matches: 4. The CDR1 and CDR2 encoded by the germline V gene are SGHAT and FQNNGV. The CDR3 covers 16 residues, taking in both the cysteine and the phenylalanine. Only the CDR3 part of the read is kept: 48 bases, read in frame from the first base. Amplification of TCR beta CDR3 regions was carried out from RNA transcripts. For the first round of RT-PCR on the TCR CDR3, the HTBI primer set was used together with the Qiagen OneStep RT-PCR kit. Libraries were constructed in a second round of multiplex PCR, after which size selection and purification were carried out. Libraries were sequenced paired-end with 100 bp reads on an Illumina HiSeq2000. In the authors' own workflow: SOAPnuke was used to process the raw data, throwing out any read that contained adapters or uncalled bases, had a mean Phred below 15, or lacked an exact constant-primer or identifier match. COPE v1.2.5 was used to merge high-quality paired reads, and clonotypes were defined as unique nucleotide sequences. MiTCR v1.1 was used to align clonotypes to the IMGT TRBV, TRBD and TRBJ reference segments. The analysis was restricted to V-J combinations with a frequency above 0.0001, which together covered over 99% of the repertoires. A TCS score was defined as the ratio between F50 (clonal expansion) and ExV (chaos), using BLOSUM62-based TCRdist between CDR3 peptides within each V-J. Welch's t-statistics and random forest reduced 500 to 650 V-J features to 10 to 15, which were used in a naive Bayes classifier (R e1071). TCRdb trimmed the raw reads at Q25, called clones with MiXCR and kept productive beta chains. Entries are consolidated by CDR3 protein sequence, retaining the most common genes and DNA. TCRdb's processing, not the authors' own work, is the source of the V and J calls. The sample table records some 570,000 distinct CDR3 sequences; about a sixth of these occur just once. Together, the top ten hold 15% to 20% of the sample.

General conclusions and limits of the study: A model built on a 13 V-J signature distinguished ophthalmopathy from stable hyperthyroidism, reaching over 85% sensitivity and around 81% specificity in cross-validation and 80%/75% in testing. Most expanded thyroid clonotypes (frequency above 0.001) were also detected in blood, a finding suggesting that blood repertoires may reflect thyroid immune responses. Sample size was not statistically predetermined, and investigators were not blinded to group allocation. In validation, the model predicted progression to ophthalmopathy with approximately 69% sensitivity and about 72% specificity, a median of about six months before onset.

Moderately to severely active disease, a Clinical Activity Score of at least 3, a NOSPECS grade of at least 4, and a duration under 3 months were present in ophthalmopathy patients. Any patient with an uncontrolled infection, another autoimmune disease, pregnancy or lactation was excluded. Clinical symptoms, serum thyroxine and TRAb, thyroid ultrasound, and orbital computed tomography formed the basis for the diagnoses. PBMCs were isolated from 10 ml of fresh peripheral blood by Ficoll-Paque density gradient centrifugation. Total RNA was extracted using Trizol reagent, and RNA quality was assessed on an Agilent 2100 Bioanalyzer.

The V gene is TRBV11-2 and the J gene is TRBJ2-1; 11 nucleotides in the junction match TRBD2. The TCR was taken from a woman aged 18-30 years with Graves' ophthalmopathy. The material sequenced was blood. The CDR3 reads CASSLRGTSGYNEQFF. In nucleotides, the sequence is TGTGCCAGCAGCTTGAGGGGGACTAGCGGCTACAATGAGCAGTTCTTC.